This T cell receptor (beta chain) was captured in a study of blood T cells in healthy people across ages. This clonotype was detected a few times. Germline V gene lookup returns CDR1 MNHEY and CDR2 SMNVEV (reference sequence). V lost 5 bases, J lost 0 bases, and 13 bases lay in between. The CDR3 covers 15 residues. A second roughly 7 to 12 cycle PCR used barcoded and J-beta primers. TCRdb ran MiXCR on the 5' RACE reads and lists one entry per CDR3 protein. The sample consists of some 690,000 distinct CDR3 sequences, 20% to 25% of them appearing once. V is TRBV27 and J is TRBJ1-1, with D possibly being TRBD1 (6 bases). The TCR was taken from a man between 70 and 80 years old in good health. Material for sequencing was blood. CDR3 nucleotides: TGTGCCAGCAGTCAACCAGGGGCCTTGAACACTGAAGCTTTCTTT. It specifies CASSQPGALNTEAFF.